This T cell receptor (beta chain) was sequenced during a study of blood T cell repertoires in COVID-19. Study overall: COVID-19 samples collected from the United States, Italy and Spain covered acute and convalescent phases. Nucleic acid was either cDNA or gDNA, and it came from T cells, B-cell-depleted T cells, or PBMCs.

Original analysis: Amplified reference gene primers provided the basis for estimating nucleated cell counts. Here immunoSEQ multiplex PCR was the method, and the copy in TCRdb shows in-frame clones only, minus some. That table gives V, J and clone size, and the DNA gave D and trimming. Of 200,000 to 250,000 clones listed, under 90% are singletons. Between the trimmed V and J ends, which lost 1 base and 0 bases, there was a span of 9 bases. Per the germline V gene, CDR1 is MGHRA and CDR2 is YSYEKL. CDR3 length: 16 amino acids. This clonotype was sampled from a man aged 25 to 40 with active or convalescent COVID-19. The chain recombines TRBV4-1 with TRBJ2-2; perhaps TRBD1 as D (6 bases). The sample comprised peripheral blood. DNA of the CDR3: TGCGCCAGCAGCCAAGGGGGACAAGCGAACACCGGGGAGCTGTTTTTT. Its translation is CASSQGGQANTGELFF.